Below are 11 T cell receptor beta chains sequenced from a single sample in a study of vaccination and CD4 T cells after COVID-19. The treatment is: approximately 9-day PBMC culture with coronavirus spike peptide pools or control peptides (ViraFEST assay). Once obtained from cultured CD4+ T cells, the DNA was sequenced using the Oncomine TCR Beta short-read assay. TCRdb re-called the PCR reads through MiXCR, storing one row per CDR3 protein. This table holds roughly 9,600 distinct CDR3 sequences, approximately 24% found once. No antigens are known for them. Sequencing used CD4+ T cells from blood, cultured in vitro, obtained after SARS-CoV-2 vaccination. These receptors originate from a human donor who had recovered from COVID-19.

This clonotype was counted only a few times. The chain couples TRBV10-3 to TRBJ2-2; D is perhaps TRBD2 (6 bases). V shed 0 bases and J shed 7 bases, with 15 bases lying between them. CDR1 is ENHRY, CDR2 SYGVKD, per germline. The CDR3 runs 16 residues. CDR3 protein: CAISESPLTSYGELFF. The CDR3, as DNA: TGTGCCATCAGTGAGTCCCCCTTAACTAGCTACGGGGAGCTGTTTTTT.

This clonotype was picked up a small number of times. V gene TRBV28 combines with J gene TRBJ1-1; D not certain. The V gene lost 6 bases and the J gene lost 1 base, with 12 bases spanning the gap. Germline V CDR1 and CDR2: MDHEN, SYDVKM. This CDR3 has 14 amino acids. CDR3 loop: CASSLRAGNTEAFF. CDR3 sequence (DNA): TGTGCCAGCAGCCTCCGGGCAGGGAACACTGAAGCTTTCTTT.

In this sample, this clonotype turned up a few times. This chain joins TRBV28 and TRBJ2-3; D is unclear. CDR1 and CDR2 (germline): MDHEN, SYDVKM. This CDR3 is built from 11 residues. Trimming left V 8 bases short and J 6 bases short, with 9 bases between. CDR3 residues: CASANWDTQYF. The CDR3 DNA follows: TGTGCCAGCGCGAATTGGGATACGCAGTATTTT.

This clonotype was picked up a small number of times. This CDR3 is CASSQDRSSTDTQYF. The CDR3 DNA reads as TGTGCCAGCAGCCAAGATAGAAGCAGCACAGATACGCAGTATTTT. The genes are TRBV4-2 and TRBJ2-3; D ambiguous. The germline V and J ends were trimmed by 0 bases and 0 bases, with 7 bases remaining between them. Germline assignment: CDR1 LGHNA and CDR2 YNFKEQ. CDR3 length: 15 residues.

This clonotype was seen more than once but under ten times. V usage is TRBV10-3 and J usage is TRBJ2-1; 9 bases agree with TRBD1. V was pared by 7 bases and J by 7 bases, with 5 bases of the junction left unmatched. The CDR3 has 13 residues. Germline V gene data show CDR1 as ENHRY and CDR2 as SYGVKD. The DNA of the CDR3 is TGTGCCATCATAGGGACAGGGTCGAATGAGCAGTTCTTC. Amino acid sequence: CAIIGTGSNEQFF.

V usage is TRBV6-1 and J usage is TRBJ2-3; the D gene is possibly TRBD2 (6 bases). Trimming took off 4 bases at V and 6 bases at J, with 20 bases between the two ends. This CDR3 comprises 16 residues. Germline V gene sequence: CDR1 MNHNS, CDR2 SASEGT. CDR3 loop: CASSAIVSARGDTQYF. The CDR3, as DNA: TGTGCCAGCAGTGCCATTGTCAGCGCGCGGGGTGATACGCAGTATTTT.

This clonotype showed up just a few times. This chain links TRBV6-1 with TRBJ1-1; D gene uncertain. This CDR3 comprises 14 residues. In germline, CDR1 is MNHNS, CDR2 SASEGT. V was shortened by 7 bases and J by 1 base, with 13 bases between the two germline ends. This CDR3 is CASTLTSGNTEAFF. The CDR3 DNA sequence: TGTGCCAGCACCCTCACGTCGGGGAACACTGAAGCTTTCTTT.

This clonotype was observed a handful of times. The V and J genes are TRBV6-1 and TRBJ2-2; possibly TRBD1 or TRBD2 for D (7 bases each). CDR1 and CDR2 from the germline V gene are MNHNS and SASEGT. This CDR3 is 16 amino acids long. V shed 5 bases and J shed 4 bases, with 17 bases lying between them. Here the CDR3 reads CASSIQGRLATGELFF. The CDR3 coding sequence is TGTGCCAGCAGTATACAGGGGCGACTAGCCACCGGGGAGCTGTTTTTT.

V is TRBV7-2 and J is TRBJ2-7; TRBD2 matches at 11 bases. The CDR3 loop spans 15 amino acids. The ends lost 4 bases at V and 4 bases at J; junction bases unmatched: 6. Germline loops: CDR1 SGHTA, CDR2 FQGNSA. CDR3 DNA sequence: TGTGCCAGCAGCTCATACACTAGCGGGAGTTACGAGCAGTACTTC. It is translated as CASSSYTSGSYEQYF.

The CDR3 loop reads CASSFGISAGDRKQYF. In DNA, the CDR3 is TGTGCCAGCAGTTTTGGAATTTCGGCCGGGGACCGCAAGCAGTATTTT. V and J are TRBV12-3 or TRBV12-4 and TRBJ2-3; the D call may be TRBD1 or TRBD2 (5 bases each). The ends were cut back, 3 bases at V and 11 bases at J, with 24 bases in the middle. This CDR3 has 16 amino acids.

This clonotype was seen a few times. This chain connects TRBV7-2 to TRBJ1-5; the D gene is possibly TRBD1 (5 bases). There are 13 residues in the CDR3. V was clipped by 4 bases and J by 6 bases, with 10 bases between them. Germline V lookup: CDR1 SGHTA, CDR2 FQGNSA. CDR3 DNA sequence: TGTGCCAGCAGCTCCCAGAGGGGTCAGCCCCAGCATTTT. Translated: CASSSQRGQPQHF.